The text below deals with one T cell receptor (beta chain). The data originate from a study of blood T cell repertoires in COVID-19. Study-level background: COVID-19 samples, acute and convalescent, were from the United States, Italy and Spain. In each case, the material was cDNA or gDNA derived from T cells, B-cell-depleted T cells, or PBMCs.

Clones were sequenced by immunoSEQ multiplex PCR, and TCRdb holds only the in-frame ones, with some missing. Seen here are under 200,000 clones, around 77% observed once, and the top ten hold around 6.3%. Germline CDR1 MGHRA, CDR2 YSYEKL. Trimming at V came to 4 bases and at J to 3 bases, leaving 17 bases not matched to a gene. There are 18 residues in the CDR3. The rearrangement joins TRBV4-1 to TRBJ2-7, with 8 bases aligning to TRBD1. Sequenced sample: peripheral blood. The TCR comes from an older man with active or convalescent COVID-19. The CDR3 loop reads CASSRVPGQDSSYYEQYF. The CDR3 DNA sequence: TGCGCCAGCAGCCGAGTCCCGGGACAGGACTCCTCATACTACGAGCAGTACTTC.